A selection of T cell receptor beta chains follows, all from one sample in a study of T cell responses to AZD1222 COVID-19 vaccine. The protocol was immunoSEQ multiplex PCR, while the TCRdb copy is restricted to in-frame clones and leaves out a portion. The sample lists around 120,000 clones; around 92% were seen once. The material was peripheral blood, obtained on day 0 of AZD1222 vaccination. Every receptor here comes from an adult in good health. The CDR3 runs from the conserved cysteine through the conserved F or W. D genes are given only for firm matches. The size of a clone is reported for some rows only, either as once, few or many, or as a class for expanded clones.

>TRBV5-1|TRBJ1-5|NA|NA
TGCGCCAGCAGCTTGGACAGCAATCAGCCCCAGCATTTT
CASSLDSNQPQHF
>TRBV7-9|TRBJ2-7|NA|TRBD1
TGTGCCAGCAGCTTTTGGACAGGGGTCTTTGGCGAGCAGTACTTC
CASSFWTGVFGEQYF
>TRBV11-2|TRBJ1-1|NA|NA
TGTGCCAGCAGCCGAGAGGGGGGCCGGACTGAAGCTTTCTTT
CASSREGGRTEAFF
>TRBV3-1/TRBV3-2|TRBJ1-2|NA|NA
TGTGCCAGCAGCCAACCCGGACATAACTATGGCTACACCTTC
CASSQPGHNYGYTF
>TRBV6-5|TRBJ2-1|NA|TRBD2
TGTGCCAGCAGAAAAAGCGGGAGTGACGAGCAGTTCTTC
CASRKSGSDEQFF
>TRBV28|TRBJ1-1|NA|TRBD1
TGTGCCAGCAGTTTACCAGGGACAGGGGGCGAAGCTTTCTTT
CASSLPGTGGEAFF
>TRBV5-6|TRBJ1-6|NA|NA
TGTGCCAGCAGCCCGTCCGGCAGAAAAAGGTCACCCCTCCACTTT
CASSPSGRKRSPLHF
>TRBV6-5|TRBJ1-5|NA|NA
TGTGCCAGCAGTTACACAGAGTATAGCAATCAGCCCCAGCATTTT
CASSYTEYSNQPQHF
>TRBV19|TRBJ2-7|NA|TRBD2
TGTGCCAGTAGTACGGGACTAGCGGGCTACGAGCAGTACTTC
CASSTGLAGYEQYF
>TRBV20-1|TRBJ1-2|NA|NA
TGCAGTGCTAGTCGGGCAGTGAGGCGTGGCAGCTATGGCTACACCTTC
CSASRAVRRGSYGYTF
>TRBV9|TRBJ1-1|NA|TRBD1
TGTGCCAGCAGCGTCAAAGGGACAGGGGGGATGAACACTGAAGCTTTCTTT
CASSVKGTGGMNTEAFF
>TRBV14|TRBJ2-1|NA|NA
TGTGCCAGCAGCCCCCGGACGGGACACCCCTACAATGAGCAGTTCTTC
CASSPRTGHPYNEQFF
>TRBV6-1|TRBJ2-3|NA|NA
TGTGCCAGCAGTGAAGCGCGTGGGGCAGGGAGCACAGATACGCAGTATTTT
CASSEARGAGSTDTQYF
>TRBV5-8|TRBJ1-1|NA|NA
TGTGCCAGCAGTTACAGTTCGGGTGAAGCTTTCTTT
CASSYSSGEAFF
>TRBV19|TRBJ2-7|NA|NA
TGTGCCAGTAGTTACACAAATAACTACGAGCAGTACTTC
CASSYTNNYEQYF
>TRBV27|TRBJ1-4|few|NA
TGTGCCAGCAGTTCACAGGGATCTAATGAAAAACTGTTTTTT
CASSSQGSNEKLFF
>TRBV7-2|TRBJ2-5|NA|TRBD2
TGTGCCAGCGGGACTAGCGGTAAAGTAGTCCAAGAGACCCAGTACTTC
CASGTSGKVVQETQYF
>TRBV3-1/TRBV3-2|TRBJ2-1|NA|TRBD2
TGTGCCAGCAGCCAAGGGGTAGCGGGGGGTTTTCGGGCCTACAATGAGCAGTTCTTC
CASSQGVAGGFRAYNEQFF
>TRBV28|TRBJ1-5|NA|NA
TGTGCCAGCAGTTTATTACAGGTTGGCAATCAGCCCCAGCATTTT
CASSLLQVGNQPQHF
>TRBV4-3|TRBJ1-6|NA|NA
TGCGCCAGCAGCCAAGGAGTGATCGGGGGGTCACCCCTCCACTTT
CASSQGVIGGSPLHF
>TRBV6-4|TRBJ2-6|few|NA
TGTGCCAGCAGTGACAACTCTGGGGCCAACGTCCTGACTTTC
CASSDNSGANVLTF
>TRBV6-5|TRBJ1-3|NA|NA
TGTGCCAGCAGAGGGGGGGGTGGAAACACCATATATTTT
CASRGGGGNTIYF
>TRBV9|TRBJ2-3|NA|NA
TGTGCCAGCAGCGTAGTGGCTATTGCAGATACGCAGTATTTT
CASSVVAIADTQYF
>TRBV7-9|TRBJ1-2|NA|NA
TGTGCCAGCAGCTTTGGAGCGGGAGCCGAGTTCTATGGCTACACCTTC
CASSFGAGAEFYGYTF
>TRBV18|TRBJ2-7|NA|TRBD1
TGTGCCAGCTCACCTGGGAAGGGGGCCGCCTACGAGCAGTACTTC
CASSPGKGAAYEQYF
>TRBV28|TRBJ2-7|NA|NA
TGTGCCAGCAGTTTATTGGCCCGGAGCCACGAGCAGTACTTC
CASSLLARSHEQYF
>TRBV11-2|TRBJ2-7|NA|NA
TGTGCCAGCAGCTTAATTTTGGGCACCCACTCCTACGAGCAGTACTTC
CASSLILGTHSYEQYF
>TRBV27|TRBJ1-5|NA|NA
TGTGCCAGCAGTTTAGCGGGCAGGAATCAGCCCCAGCATTTT
CASSLAGRNQPQHF
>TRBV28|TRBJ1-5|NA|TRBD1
TGTGCCAGCAGTTTAGAGGGACAGATCAATCAGCCCCAGCATTTT
CASSLEGQINQPQHF
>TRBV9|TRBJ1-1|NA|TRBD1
TGTGCCAGCAGCCCGCGGCCGGGACAGGGGGCGATGAACACTGAAGCTTTCTTT
CASSPRPGQGAMNTEAFF
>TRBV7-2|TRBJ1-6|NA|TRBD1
TGTGCCAGCAGCAAAATCGGGACAGGCTTGACCTATAATTCACCCCTCCACTTT
CASSKIGTGLTYNSPLHF
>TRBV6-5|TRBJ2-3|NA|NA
TGTGCCAGCAGAGCAGAGGGGGGCGGATCAGATACGCAGTATTTT
CASRAEGGGSDTQYF
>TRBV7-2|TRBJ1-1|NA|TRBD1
TGTGCCAGCAGCCAGCGACAGGGAAGTCGCGCTTTCTTT
CASSQRQGSRAFF
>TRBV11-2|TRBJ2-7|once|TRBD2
TGTGCCAGCAGCTCATCGGGACTACCCATTTACGAGCAGTACTTC
CASSSSGLPIYEQYF
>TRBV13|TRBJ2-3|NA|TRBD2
TGTGCCAGCAGCTACTTTAGCGGGGGCGGGGATACGCAGTATTTT
CASSYFSGGGDTQYF
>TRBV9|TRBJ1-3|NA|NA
TGTGCCAGCAGCTCAGTCTCTGGAAACACCATATATTTT
CASSSVSGNTIYF
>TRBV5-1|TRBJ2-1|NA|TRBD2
TGCGCCAGCAGCTTGGGGACTAGAGCTAATGAGCAGTTCTTC
CASSLGTRANEQFF
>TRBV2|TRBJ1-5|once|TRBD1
TGTGCCAGCAACGGGCTACGGGACAGGGGGTTACAGCCCCAGCATTTT
CASNGLRDRGLQPQHF
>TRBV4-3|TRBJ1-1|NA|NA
TGCGCCAGCAGCCAAGATTCGACAGACGAAGCTTTCTTT
CASSQDSTDEAFF
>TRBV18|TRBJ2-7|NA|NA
TGTGCCAGCTCACTTACGCCGGACCTCCTCGGGATCTACGAGCAGTACTTC
CASSLTPDLLGIYEQYF
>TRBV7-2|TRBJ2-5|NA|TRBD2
TGTGCCAGCAGCTTACGAGCGGGGGGGCTACAAGAGACCCAGTACTTC
CASSLRAGGLQETQYF
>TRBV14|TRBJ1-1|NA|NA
TGTGCCAGCAGCCAAGGGGCAGGATTTCCTTTCTTT
CASSQGAGFPFF
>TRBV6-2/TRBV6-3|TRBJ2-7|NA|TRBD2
TGTGCCAGCAGTTACGAAACTAGCGTCAACGAGCAGTACTTC
CASSYETSVNEQYF
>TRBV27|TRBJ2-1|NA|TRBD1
TGTGCCAGTGCACTACGAACGACAGGGCTAATACTCTACAATGAGCAGTTCTTC
CASALRTTGLILYNEQFF
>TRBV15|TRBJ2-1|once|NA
TGTGCCACCAGCAGAGAAGGAGGGGGGGATGAGCAGTTCTTC
CATSREGGGDEQFF
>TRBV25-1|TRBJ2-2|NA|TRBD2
TGTGCCAGCAGTGTAGCGGGAGCCCCCGGGGAGCTGTTTTTT
CASSVAGAPGELFF
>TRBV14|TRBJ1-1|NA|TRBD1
TGTGCCAGCAGCCAAAGGCTCGGACAGGGGACGACTGAAGCTTTCTTT
CASSQRLGQGTTEAFF
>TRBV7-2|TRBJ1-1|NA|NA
TGTGCCAGCAAACCGAGGTCGTTGGCGGCGAACACTGAAGCTTTCTTT
CASKPRSLAANTEAFF
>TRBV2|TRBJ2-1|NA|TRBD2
TGTGCCAGCAGGCTCGTGGGACTAGATGAGCAGTTCTTC
CASRLVGLDEQFF
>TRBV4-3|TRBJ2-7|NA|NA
TGCGCCAGCAGCCAGGAAGGGACAAGCTACTACGAGCAGTACTTC
CASSQEGTSYYEQYF
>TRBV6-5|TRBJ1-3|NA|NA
TGTGCCAGCCTGTCTCTTAAACCTGGAAACACCATATATTTT
CASLSLKPGNTIYF
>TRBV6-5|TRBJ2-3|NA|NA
TGTGCCAGCAGTCTAGCGAGCACAGATACGCAGTATTTT
CASSLASTDTQYF
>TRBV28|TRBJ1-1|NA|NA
TGTGCCAGCACCAGGGCTATCACTGAAGCTTTCTTT
CASTRAITEAFF
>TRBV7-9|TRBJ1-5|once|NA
TGTGCCAGCAGCTTAGTGGGATCTAGCAATCAGCCCCAGCATTTT
CASSLVGSSNQPQHF
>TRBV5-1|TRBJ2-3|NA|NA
TGCGCCAGCAGCACTGACAGTAGAACGGGGGCCCTGCTCGGGCAGACGCAGTATTTT
CASSTDSRTGALLGQTQYF
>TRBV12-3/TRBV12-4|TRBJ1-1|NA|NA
TGTGCCAGCAGTTTAGGAAGGGGAGAAGCTTTCTTT
CASSLGRGEAFF
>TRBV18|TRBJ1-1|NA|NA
TGTGCCAGCTCACCCCCTGATAGCAGCGAAGCTTTCTTT
CASSPPDSSEAFF